The present T cell receptor beta chain was sequenced within a study of post-analysis software for immune sequencing data. The overall study: Patients had relapsing-remitting, secondary progressive or progressive-relapsing multiple sclerosis; some lacked subtype.

A remark on this clonotype: Its antigen is currently unknown.

The V gene end was trimmed by 2 bases and the J gene end by 12 bases; junction bases not matched to a gene: 13. This CDR3 comprises 16 residues. Germline lookup yields CDR1 MNHEY and CDR2 SVGAGI. Carried by the TCR beta cDNA libraries were unique molecular identifiers. TCRdb processed the PCR reads anew with MiXCR; each CDR3 protein has one entry. The data contain about 770,000 distinct CDR3 sequences, around 42% of them singletons. General study results and limits: Controls significantly exceeded multiple sclerosis patients in normalized Chao1 diversity. Higher frequency in patients than in controls was seen for roughly five TRBV segments, with TRBV5-6, TRBV5-1 and TRBV20-1 among them.

Sequenced: blood. The chain recombines TRBV6-5 with TRBJ2-1; 10 positions agree with TRBD1. The source of this sequence is a girl between 5 and 17 years old with multiple sclerosis. The CDR3: CASSYRRDRGFLGQFF. The CDR3 nucleotides read TGTGCCAGCAGTTACAGGAGGGACAGGGGCTTTCTGGGGCAGTTCTTC.